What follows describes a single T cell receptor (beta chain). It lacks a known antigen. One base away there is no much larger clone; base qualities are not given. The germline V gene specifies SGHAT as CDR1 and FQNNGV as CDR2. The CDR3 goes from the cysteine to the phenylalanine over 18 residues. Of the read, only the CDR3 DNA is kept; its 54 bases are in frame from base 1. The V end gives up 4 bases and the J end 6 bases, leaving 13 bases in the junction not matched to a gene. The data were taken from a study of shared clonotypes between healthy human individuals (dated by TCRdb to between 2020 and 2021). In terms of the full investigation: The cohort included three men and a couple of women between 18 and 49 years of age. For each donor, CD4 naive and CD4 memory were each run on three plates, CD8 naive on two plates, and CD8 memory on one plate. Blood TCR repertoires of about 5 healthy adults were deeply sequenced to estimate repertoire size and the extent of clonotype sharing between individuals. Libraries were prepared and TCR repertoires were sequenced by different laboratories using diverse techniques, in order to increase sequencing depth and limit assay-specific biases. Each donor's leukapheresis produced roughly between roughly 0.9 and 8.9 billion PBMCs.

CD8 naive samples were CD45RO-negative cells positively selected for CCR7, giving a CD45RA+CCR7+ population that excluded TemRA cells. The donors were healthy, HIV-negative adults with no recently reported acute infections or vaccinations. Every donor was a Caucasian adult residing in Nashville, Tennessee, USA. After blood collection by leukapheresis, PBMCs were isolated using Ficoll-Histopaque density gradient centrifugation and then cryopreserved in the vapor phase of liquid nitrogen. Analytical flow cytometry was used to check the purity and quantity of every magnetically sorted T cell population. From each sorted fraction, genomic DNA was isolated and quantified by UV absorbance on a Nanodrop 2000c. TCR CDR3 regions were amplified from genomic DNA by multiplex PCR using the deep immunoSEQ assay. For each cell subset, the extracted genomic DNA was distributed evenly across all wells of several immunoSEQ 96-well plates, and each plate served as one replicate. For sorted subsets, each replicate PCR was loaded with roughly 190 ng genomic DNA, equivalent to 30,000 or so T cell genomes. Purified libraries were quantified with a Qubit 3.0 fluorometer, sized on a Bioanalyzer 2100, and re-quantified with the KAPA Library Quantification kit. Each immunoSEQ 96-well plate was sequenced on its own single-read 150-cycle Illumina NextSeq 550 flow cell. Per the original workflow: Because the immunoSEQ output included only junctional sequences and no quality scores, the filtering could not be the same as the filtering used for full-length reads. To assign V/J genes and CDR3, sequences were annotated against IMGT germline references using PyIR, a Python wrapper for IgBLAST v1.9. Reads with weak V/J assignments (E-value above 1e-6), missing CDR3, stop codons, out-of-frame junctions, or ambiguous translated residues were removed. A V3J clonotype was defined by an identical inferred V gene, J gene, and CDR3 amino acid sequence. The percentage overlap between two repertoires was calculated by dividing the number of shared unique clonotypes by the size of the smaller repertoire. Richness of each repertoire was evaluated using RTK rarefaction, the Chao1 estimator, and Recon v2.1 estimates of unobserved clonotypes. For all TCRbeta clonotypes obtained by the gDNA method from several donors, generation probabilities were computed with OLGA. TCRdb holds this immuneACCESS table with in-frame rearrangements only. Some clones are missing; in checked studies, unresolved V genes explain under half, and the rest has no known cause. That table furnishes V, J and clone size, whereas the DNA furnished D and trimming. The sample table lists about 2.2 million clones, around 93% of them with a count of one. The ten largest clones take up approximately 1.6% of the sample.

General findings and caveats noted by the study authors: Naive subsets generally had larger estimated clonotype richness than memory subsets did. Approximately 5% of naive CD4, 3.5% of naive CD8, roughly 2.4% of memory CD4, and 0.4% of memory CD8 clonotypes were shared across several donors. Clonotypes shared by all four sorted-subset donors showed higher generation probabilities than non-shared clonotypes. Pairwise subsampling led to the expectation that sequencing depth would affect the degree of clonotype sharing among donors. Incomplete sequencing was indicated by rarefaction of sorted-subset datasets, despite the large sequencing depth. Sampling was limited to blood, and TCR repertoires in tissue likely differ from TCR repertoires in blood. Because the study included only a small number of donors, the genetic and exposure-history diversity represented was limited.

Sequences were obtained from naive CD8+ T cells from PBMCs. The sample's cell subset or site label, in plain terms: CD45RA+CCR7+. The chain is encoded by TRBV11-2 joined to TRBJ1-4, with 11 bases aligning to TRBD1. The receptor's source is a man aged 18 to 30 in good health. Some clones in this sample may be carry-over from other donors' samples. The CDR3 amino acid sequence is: CASSSGQGAIWSDEKLFF. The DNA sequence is TGTGCCAGCAGCTCCGGACAGGGGGCGATCTGGTCGGATGAAAAACTGTTTTTT.